Listed here are 14 T cell receptor beta chains from one sample, sequenced in a study of T cells in Graves' hyperthyroidism and ophthalmopathy. What was amplified from RNA transcripts were TCR beta CDR3 regions. The study used the HTBI primer set for a first-round RT-PCR of the TCR CDR3. Using its own MiXCR run on the multiplex PCR reads, TCRdb lists one record per CDR3 protein. The sample holds a few hundred thousand distinct CDR3 sequences; about 45% are singletons and the top ten take around 20%. The sample taken for sequencing was peripheral blood or thyroid tissue (not recorded which). Receptor source: an adult woman with Graves' disease, either hyperthyroidism or ophthalmopathy (not recorded which).

As concerns this clonotype: A much larger clone lies a single base off, so this may be a read error. The chain has TRBV4-1 and TRBJ2-2; the match to TRBD2 covers 9 bases. Trimming removed 8 bases from V and 6 bases from J; junction bases left unmatched: 13. Germline-derived CDR1 and CDR2 are MGHRA and YSYEKL. CDR3 length: 16 amino acids. The CDR3 bases are TGCGCCAGCGGTCGCTTTAGCGGGAGTATTTCCGGGGAGCTGTTTTTT. Translation gives CASGRFSGSISGELFF.

This clonotype was picked up many times. The V and J genes are TRBV11-1 and TRBJ2-7; 9 nucleotides line up with TRBD1. The J segment lost 3 bases and the V segment lost 1 base, leaving 7 bases of the junction unmatched. The CDR3 has 16 amino acids. Germline CDR1 and CDR2: SGHAT and FQDESV (reference sequence). CDR3 bases: TGTGCCAGCAGCTTAGGGCCGGGACAGGGTTACTACGAGCAGTACTTC. Its translation is CASSLGPGQGYYEQYF.

On this clonotype itself: A much larger clonotype is one base distant, so this may be a read error. V usage is TRBV6-5 and J usage is TRBJ1-5; D is unresolved. Germline V lookup: CDR1 MNHEY, CDR2 SVGAGI. Trimming shortened V by 8 bases and J by 9 bases, and 14 bases separated the two germline ends. CDR3 length equals 12 residues. In DNA form, the CDR3 reads TGTGCCAGCTGTTGGAAAGATCGGCCCCAGCATTTT. Protein product: CASCWKDRPQHF.

The chain couples TRBV29-1 to TRBJ1-5; D may be TRBD1 (5 bases). The V end lost 7 bases, the J end lost 4 bases, and 14 bases lay between the germline ends. Germline CDR1 reads SQVTM; CDR2 reads ANQGSEA. CDR3 length: 13 amino acids. The CDR3 here is CSAQTDRNQPQHF. As DNA, the CDR3 is TGCAGCGCCCAAACCGACAGAAATCAGCCCCAGCATTTT. The variable domain in full, with the rest retrieved from reference TRBV29-1 and TRBJ1-5, is SAVISQKPSRDICQRGTSLTIQCQVDSQVTMMFWYRQQPGQSLTLIATANQGSEATYESGFVIDKFPISRPNLTFSTLTVSNMSPEDSSIYLCSAQTDRNQPQHFGDGTRLSIL.

Many counts were recorded for this clonotype. The chain uses TRBV6-5 and TRBJ1-2, with D tentatively TRBD1 (5 bases). Trimming removed 4 bases from V and 4 bases from J, with 16 bases in between. Germline V gene lookup returns CDR1 MNHEY and CDR2 SVGAGI. This CDR3 is 15 amino acids long. This CDR3 is CASSSSGTSAYGYTF. CDR3 sequence (DNA): TGTGCCAGCAGTTCATCCGGGACCTCCGCCTATGGCTACACCTTC.

The chain recombines TRBV5-1 with TRBJ2-5; D might be TRBD1 (6 bases). CDR3 length: 16 residues. The V gene's germline CDR1 is SGHRS and CDR2 YFSETQ. V was shortened by 7 bases and J by 9 bases, with 28 bases between the two germline ends. The CDR3 nucleotides are TGCGCCAGCGCCCGACCCCAGGGGTATAGCAATCAGCCCCAGTACTTC. This codes for CASARPQGYSNQPQYF.

This clonotype was seen many times. The chain combines TRBV11-2 with TRBJ2-7; D unresolved. The V and J ends lost 5 bases and 0 bases respectively, with 11 bases between them. The germline V gene encodes CDR1 SGHAT and CDR2 FQNNGV. There are 14 residues in the CDR3. This chain's CDR3 is CASSPTGFSYEQYF. DNA of the CDR3: TGTGCCAGCAGCCCGACGGGCTTCTCCTACGAGCAGTACTTC.

V usage is TRBV4-1 and J usage is TRBJ2-5; D call uncertain. The CDR3 is made up of 14 amino acids. Germline V gene lookup returns CDR1 MGHRA and CDR2 YSYEKL. Trimming removed 1 base at V and 4 bases at J, with 10 bases between. The CDR3: CASSQGVHGETQYF. The CDR3 nucleotides are TGCGCCAGCAGCCAAGGGGTCCATGGAGAGACCCAGTACTTC.

This clonotype was counted many times. This chain connects TRBV14 to TRBJ2-5; no clear D gene. Germline assignment: CDR1 SGHDN and CDR2 FVKESK. The CDR3 is made up of 15 amino acids. The V and J ends lost 1 base and 5 bases respectively, with 14 bases between them. This chain's CDR3 is CASSQGQLSRETQYF. The DNA for the CDR3 is TGTGCCAGCAGCCAAGGCCAGCTAAGTCGGGAGACCCAGTACTTC.

This chain connects TRBV25-1 to TRBJ1-2; TRBD1 matches 8 bases. The J segment lost 6 bases and the V segment lost 5 bases, leaving 14 bases of the junction unmatched. The germline gives CDR1 MGHDK, CDR2 SYGVNS. This CDR3 has 16 amino acids. The chain's CDR3 is CASSPAVDRGPDGYTF. The DNA of the CDR3 is TGTGCCAGCAGTCCCGCAGTTGACAGGGGTCCCGATGGCTACACCTTC.

The chain combines TRBV5-1 with TRBJ2-5; D call uncertain. Between the trimmed V and J ends, which lost 0 bases and 3 bases, there was a span of 6 bases. Germline-derived CDR1 and CDR2 are SGHRS and YFSETQ. The length of the CDR3 is 13 residues. This CDR3 is CASSLDAEETQYF. CDR3 coding DNA: TGCGCCAGCAGCTTGGACGCCGAAGAGACCCAGTACTTC.

Notes on this clonotype: One junction end does not reproduce the germline sequence, and a read error may be involved. The chain joins TRBV25-1 to TRBJ2-7, with D perhaps TRBD1 or TRBD2 (5 bases each). This CDR3 has 14 amino acids. Germline V gives CDR1 MGHDK, CDR2 SYGVNS. The chain's CDR3 is CACSVPGPPYEQYF. The CDR3 nucleotides read TGTGCCTGCAGTGTGCCGGGACCACCCTACGAGCAGTACTTC.

Only a few counts were recorded for this clonotype. This chain joins TRBV4-1 and TRBJ1-2; the match to TRBD1 covers 7 bases. Germline V gene sequence: CDR1 MGHRA, CDR2 YSYEKL. Losses at the gene ends were 4 bases for V and 3 bases for J; bases not matched to a gene: 17. This CDR3 is built from 18 residues. The CDR3 reads CASSLYPPGGGGDYGYTF. CDR3 bases: TGCGCCAGCAGCCTCTACCCCCCCGGCGGAGGGGGCGACTATGGCTACACCTTC.

Ten or more counts support this clonotype. The V gene is TRBV29-1, the J gene TRBJ1-4, with D perhaps matching TRBD1 (5 bases). V was clipped by 3 bases and J by 6 bases, with 11 bases between them. CDR1 is SQVTM and CDR2 is ANQGSEA in the germline V gene. The CDR3 length is 13 residues. CDR3 sequence (DNA): TGCAGCGTTGAGTCCGGAGGGGATGAAAAACTGTTTTTT. The encoded protein is CSVESGGDEKLFF.